This TCR beta chain appears in the sequencing data of a study of vaccination effects on CD4 cells after COVID-19. Study outcomes and limitations: Cross-reaction with common cold coronaviruses was seen in only 1 of 255 vaccine-induced clones from healthy vaccinees. The study found marked clonal contraction of infection- and vaccine-induced clones late after vaccination.

The CDR3 sequence is 16 residues long. Germline CDR1 reads KGHSH; CDR2 reads LQKENI. The V segment lost 5 bases and the J segment 1 base; nucleotides outside the gene matches: 6. For this clone: The antigen is not known.

Assay: immunoSEQ multiplex PCR; the TCRdb copy retains only in-frame clones and omits some. The sample carries some 68,000 clones, about 65% recorded once. With the ViraFEST assay, the study expanded antigen-specific CD4+ T cells using viral peptide pools, then sequenced them. It was after around eleven days of culture that CD4+ T cells were isolated. Previously uninfected by SARS-CoV-2, the vaccine recipients also showed negative nucleocapsid antibodies. PBMC were cultured at a few million per well with around 9.2 IU/ml IL-2 and 10 ug/ml peptides. The receptor's source is a human donor who received a COVID-19 vaccine. The genes are TRBV18 and TRBJ1-1, with TRBD1 matching over 11 bases. This specimen was CD4+ T cells from PBMCs cultured with HCoV-OC43 spike peptides, taken before COVID-19 vaccination. This sample's subset: HCoV-OC43 spike overlapping peptide pool stimulation. The CDR3 here is CASSSTGTGGNTEAFF. The CDR3 coding sequence is TGTGCCAGCTCATCCACCGGGACAGGGGGGAACACTGAAGCTTTCTTT.